The sequence of this TCR beta chain was determined in a study of molecular identifiers for immune sequencing clone quantification. CDR3 size: 12 residues. Trimming removed 1 base at V and 6 bases at J, with 10 bases between. Germline V lookup: CDR1 DFQATT, CDR2 SNEGSKA (reference sequence). This clonotype appeared many times. What it recognizes is unknown. The study, taken as a whole, reports: Single-cell amounts of spiked Jurkat TCR RNA were reportedly detectable among approximately 970,000 naive cells. Effector cells kept over 99% of their molecules in clones above 20 RNA copies, while naive cells kept under 1% there.

TCRdb processed the PCR reads anew with MiXCR; each CDR3 protein has one entry. The repertoire holds under 650,000 distinct CDR3 sequences, 15% to 20% seen once, with roughly 0.9% in the top ten. Based on a CD8+CD4-CCR7+CD45RA+ profile, naive CD8 T cells were sorted. The clonotype comes from a human donor in good health. Some libraries in this study had Jurkat cell RNA spiked in. This chain joins TRBV20-1 and TRBJ2-7; D gene uncertain. Sequenced input: naive CD8+ T cells from blood, with Jurkat cell RNA spiked in. Subset given: FACS-sorted CD8+CD4-CCR7+CD45RA+ naive T cells. CDR3 DNA: TGCAGTGCTAGAGCCGACAAAGGCGAGCAGTACTTC. This encodes CSARADKGEQYF.